A single sample is the source of the 13 T cell receptor beta chains below, sequenced in a study of cytomegalovirus exposure and HLA in healthy donors. Researchers ran the PCR with 60 Vbeta and 13 Jbeta primers. TCRdb keeps only in-frame clones here, not all; method: immunoSEQ multiplex PCR. The table has some 110,000 clones, 75% seen once. What was sequenced was PBMCs. These receptors originate from a male donor in good health and CMV-seropositive.

This rearrangement joins TRBV9 to TRBJ2-7; 9 positions agree with TRBD1. The length of the CDR3 is 14 residues. The ends lost 4 bases at V and 4 bases at J; junction bases unmatched: 6. In germline, CDR1 is SGDLS, CDR2 YYNGEE. As DNA, the CDR3 is TGTGCCAGCAGCTCGACGGGACAGGGTTACGAGCAGTACTTC. Translation gives CASSSTGQGYEQYF.

A few counts support this clone. This sequence joins TRBV28 and TRBJ1-3, with 7 bases that match TRBD1. CDR3 length: 16 residues. The V gene end was trimmed by 6 bases and the J gene end by 0 bases; junction bases not matched to a gene: 8. Germline values: CDR1 MDHEN, CDR2 SYDVKM. The CDR3 region has the DNA TGTGCCAGCAGGAGCCAGGGGGGCTACTCTGGAAACACCATATATTTT. It translates to CASRSQGGYSGNTIYF.

The DNA for the CDR3 is TGTGCCAGCAGTGAAAGGCTTTCAGACAGGGTTGTGTACTTC. It is translated as CASSERLSDRVVYF. The chain employs TRBV6-1 and TRBJ2-5; TRBD1 agrees at 7 bases. Germline trimming cut 2 bases from V and 13 bases from J; bases unmatched to any gene: 13. The germline gives CDR1 MNHNS, CDR2 SASEGT. This CDR3 has 14 residues.

The rearrangement uses TRBV7-6 and TRBJ2-7, with D maybe TRBD2 (5 bases). Germline V gene data show CDR1 as SGHVS and CDR2 as FNYEAQ. V lost 1 base to trimming and J lost 2 bases, with 9 bases between them. CDR3 size: 14 residues. CDR3 DNA sequence: TGTGCCAGCAGCTTAGAGGCGGGCGCCTACGAGCAGTACTTC. Amino acid sequence: CASSLEAGAYEQYF.

The rearrangement uses TRBV9 and TRBJ1-1; D is perhaps TRBD1 (5 bases). Germline values: CDR1 SGDLS, CDR2 YYNGEE. The V and J ends lost 3 bases and 0 bases respectively, with 12 bases between them. The CDR3 is 15 residues long. Here the CDR3 DNA reads TGTGCCAGCAGCGCAACGGGACTTGTGAACACTGAAGCTTTCTTT. Translated, it gives CASSATGLVNTEAFF.

This chain connects TRBV5-1 to TRBJ2-3; no clear D gene. CDR1 and CDR2 (germline): SGHRS, YFSETQ. CDR3 length: 14 amino acids. Trimming shortened V by 0 bases and J by 0 bases, and 5 bases separated the two germline ends. For the CDR3, the DNA is TGCGCCAGCAGCTTGGTAGATAGCACAGATACGCAGTATTTT. This encodes CASSLVDSTDTQYF.

This sequence joins TRBV7-2 and TRBJ1-5; D uncertain. The germline V gene has CDR1 SGHTA and CDR2 FQGNSA. The CDR3 has 14 amino acids. The V and J ends lost 0 bases and 6 bases respectively, with 9 bases between them. CDR3 coding DNA: TGTGCCAGCAGCTTAGCGTCCCGGGGTCAGCCCCAGCATTTT. Its protein product is CASSLASRGQPQHF.

The chain links TRBV28 to TRBJ2-7; TRBD1 aligns across 11 bases. J lost 0 bases, V lost 6 bases, and 4 bases had no gene match. The CDR3 length is 15 residues. Germline CDR1 and CDR2: MDHEN and SYDVKM. The CDR3 region has the DNA TGTGCCAGCAGGGGGGGGACAGGGGGCTCCTACGAGCAGTACTTC. It yields the protein CASRGGTGGSYEQYF.

This clone came up a few times. The chain employs TRBV27 and TRBJ1-2; 9 bases are a match to TRBD1. This CDR3 is built from 15 residues. Germline CDR1 is MNHEY and CDR2 is SMNVEV (reference sequence). With 3 bases clipped from V and 4 bases from J, the junction kept 6 bases outside the gene matches. In DNA form, the CDR3 reads TGTGCCAGCAGTTTGGGCGGGACAGGGACCTATGGCTACACCTTC. Amino acids: CASSLGGTGTYGYTF.

This chain connects TRBV15 to TRBJ2-7; 8 positions agree with TRBD1. With 3 bases clipped from V and 5 bases from J, the junction kept 3 bases outside the gene matches. The V gene's germline CDR1 is LNHNV and CDR2 YYDKDF (reference sequence). The CDR3 spans 13 residues. In DNA, the CDR3 is TGTGCCACCAGCAGGGACAGGGTCCACGAGCAGTACTTC. Amino acid sequence: CATSRDRVHEQYF.

The chain carries TRBV7-3 and TRBJ2-3; the match to TRBD1 covers 7 bases. In germline, CDR1 is SGHTA, CDR2 FQGTGA. V shed 4 bases and J 5 bases; nucleotides not matched to a gene: 6. This CDR3 contains 14 residues. This CDR3 reads CASSYQGERDTQYF. CDR3 DNA: TGTGCCAGCAGCTACCAGGGGGAGCGAGATACGCAGTATTTT.

The chain carries TRBV30 and TRBJ1-4, with D possibly TRBD1 on 5 matching bases. V dropped 0 bases and J dropped 2 bases, with 13 bases sitting between them. This CDR3 has 16 residues. From germline, CDR1 is GTSNPN and CDR2 SVGIG (reference sequence). CDR3 amino acids: CAWSVRSGRTNEKLFF. The DNA for the CDR3 is TGTGCCTGGAGTGTACGATCAGGGCGGACTAATGAAAAACTGTTTTTT.

The genes are TRBV19 and TRBJ2-1, with 7 bases aligning to TRBD1. The CDR3 runs to 15 residues. Germline CDR1 and CDR2: LNHDA and SQIVND (reference sequence). V dropped 3 bases and J dropped 6; count of bases not matched to a gene: 8. Here the CDR3 DNA reads TGTGCCAGTAGTATGGACAGGATTATGCCCAATGAGCAGTTCTTC. Amino acid sequence: CASSMDRIMPNEQFF.